This TCR beta chain is drawn from a study of beta chain features in type 1 diabetes. Overall study: What patients shared with healthy donors was a similar profile of age, gender and cell yields. Overall study findings and caveats: Among type 1 diabetes patients, VDJ junctions had fewer insertions and more deletions. In the patient group, naive, central memory and Treg TCRB repertoires seemed more alike than in the healthy donor group.

CDR1 and CDR2 from the germline V gene are LGHNA and YSLEER. V shed 3 bases, J shed 1 base, and the junction held 5 bases outside the gene matches. This CDR3 has 15 residues. A few counts support this clone. The antigen is not known. The sequenced template was cDNA made from the entire isolated RNA. Here immunoSEQ multiplex PCR was the method, and the copy in TCRdb shows in-frame clones only, minus some. The profile shows 130,000 to 150,000 clones, about 9.2% of them singletons. Source material: central memory CD4+ T cells from blood. The receptor's source is a man between 18 and 35 years old in good health. V usage is TRBV4-3 and J usage is TRBJ1-1; 7 positions match TRBD1. The CDR3 here is CASSHFDRENTEAFF. CDR3 DNA sequence: TGCGCCAGCAGCCATTTCGACAGGGAGAACACTGAAGCTTTCTTT.